Shown below are 30 T cell receptor beta chains from a single sample sequenced in a study of blood T cell repertoires in COVID-19. Profiled with immunoSEQ multiplex PCR; TCRdb holds only in-frame clones, not every one. The table records hundreds of thousands of clones, approximately 90% of them present only once. The sequenced sample consisted of peripheral blood. Source of these receptors: a woman aged 25 to 39 who had recovered from COVID-19.

The gene calls are TRBV5-6 and TRBJ1-3; D is unclear. The V end lost 0 bases, the J end lost 0 bases, and 10 bases lay between the germline ends. The CDR3 runs to 16 residues. Germline V gene sequence: CDR1 SGHDT, CDR2 YYEEEE. The CDR3 sequence is CASSLARVYSGNTIYF. The CDR3 bases are TGTGCCAGCAGCTTGGCCCGCGTATACTCTGGAAACACCATATATTTT.

This chain connects TRBV13 to TRBJ2-7; D is unresolved. Trimming took 1 base from V and 2 from J, leaving 6 bases between them. The length of the CDR3 is 13 residues. CDR1 is PRHDT and CDR2 is FYEKMQ in the germline V gene (reference sequence). The CDR3 region is CASSLAGTYEQYF. CDR3 sequence (DNA): TGTGCCAGCAGCTTAGCAGGAACCTACGAGCAGTACTTC.

J is TRBJ1-2 and V is TRBV10-3, with 12 bases aligning to TRBD1. Germline lookup yields CDR1 ENHRY and CDR2 SYGVKD. This CDR3 has 18 residues. V lost 3 bases to trimming and J lost 5 bases; unmatched junction nucleotides: 13. The CDR3 region has the DNA TGTGCCATCAGTGACTACCGGGACAGGGGGCGCAGGTGGTATGGCTACACCTTC. It yields the protein CAISDYRDRGRRWYGYTF.

V and J are TRBV28 and TRBJ2-7; possibly TRBD2 for D (5 bases). The CDR3 spans 13 residues. Trimming pared 6 bases from V and 2 bases from J, leaving 11 bases between. Germline V gene sequence: CDR1 MDHEN, CDR2 SYDVKM. The chain's CDR3 is CASRRVLPYEQYF. CDR3 nucleotide sequence: TGTGCCAGCAGGAGGGTGTTGCCCTACGAGCAGTACTTC.

This chain uses TRBV2 with TRBJ1-6; D unresolved. The V gene lost 7 bases and the J gene lost 9 bases, with 10 bases spanning the gap. CDR3 length equals 12 residues. Germline values: CDR1 SNHLY, CDR2 FYNNEI. Written as DNA, the CDR3 is TGTGCCAGCAAAGATCTTAGTTCACCCCTCCACTTT. It is translated as CASKDLSSPLHF.

The gene calls are TRBV28 and TRBJ2-2; 8 bases line up with TRBD2. CDR3 length equals 15 residues. The V gene end was trimmed by 6 bases and the J gene end by 6 bases; junction bases not matched to a gene: 9. The germline gives CDR1 MDHEN, CDR2 SYDVKM. CDR3 amino acids: CASRRQAGGAGELFF. The CDR3 DNA follows: TGTGCCAGCAGGCGGCAGGCGGGGGGTGCCGGGGAGCTGTTTTTT.

This chain connects TRBV4-2 to TRBJ1-1, with a possible D match to TRBD1 (5 bases). CDR1 is LGHNA, CDR2 YNFKEQ, per germline. There are 15 residues in the CDR3. Trimming cost V 3 bases and J 5 bases, with 16 bases left between them. As DNA, the CDR3 is TGTGCCAGCAGCCAGAGCACCAGGGATGAGACTGAAGCTTTCTTT. It yields the protein CASSQSTRDETEAFF.

The chain is built from TRBV9 and TRBJ2-7; 8 nucleotides agree with TRBD1. The V segment lost 0 bases and the J segment 0 bases; nucleotides outside the gene matches: 2. CDR1 SGDLS and CDR2 YYNGEE come from the germline V gene. The CDR3 covers 15 residues. CDR3 protein: CASSVGRGLSYEQYF. CDR3 DNA: TGTGCCAGCAGCGTAGGCAGGGGGCTCTCCTACGAGCAGTACTTC. The full variable domain, its missing parts supplied by reference TRBV9 and TRBJ2-7, is DSGVTQTPKHLITATGQRVTLRCSPRSGDLSVYWYQQSLDQGLQFLIQYYNGEERAKGNILERFSAQQFPDLHSELNLSSLELGDSALYFCASSVGRGLSYEQYFGPGTRLTVT.

The chain employs TRBV20-1 and TRBJ2-3, with 8 nucleotides matching TRBD2. With V trimmed by 8 bases and J by 7 bases, 5 bases remained unmatched. The CDR3 runs 11 residues. Germline values: CDR1 DFQATT, CDR2 SNEGSKA (reference sequence). The CDR3 nucleotides are TGCAGTAGCGGGGGTACCTATACGCAGTATTTT. Translated: CSSGGTYTQYF.

The chain is built from TRBV5-4 and TRBJ2-5, with TRBD1 identical over 7 bases. The CDR3 runs to 14 residues. Germline assignment: CDR1 SGHNT and CDR2 YYREEE (reference sequence). V dropped 0 bases and J dropped 3; count of bases not matched to a gene: 2. The CDR3 spells CASSLGQGKETQYF. Here the CDR3 DNA reads TGTGCCAGCAGCTTGGGACAGGGCAAAGAGACCCAGTACTTC.

J is TRBJ2-3 and V is TRBV20-1; 11 positions match TRBD2. V was pared by 6 bases and J by 2 bases, with 7 bases of the junction left unmatched. The CDR3 has 15 amino acids. From germline, CDR1 is DFQATT and CDR2 SNEGSKA (reference sequence). The CDR3 region has the DNA TGCAGTGCCAGTAGCGGGGGGGCAAACACAGATACGCAGTATTTT. Protein: CSASSGGANTDTQYF.

The chain couples TRBV11-2 to TRBJ1-2; possible D gene TRBD1, 6 bases. Trimming removed 5 bases at V and 4 bases at J, with 17 bases between. The germline gives CDR1 SGHAT, CDR2 FQNNGV. The CDR3 consists of 15 residues. CDR3 region: CASSPAGDTSYGYTF. CDR3 DNA sequence: TGTGCCAGCAGCCCCGCCGGGGACACCTCCTATGGCTACACCTTC.

The chain recombines TRBV7-2 with TRBJ1-1, with D perhaps TRBD1 (6 bases). V lost 4 bases and J lost 4, with 13 bases in between. Germline V gene data show CDR1 as SGHTA and CDR2 as FQGNSA. The CDR3 totals 14 residues. The CDR3 DNA follows: TGTGCCAGCAGCTCCACAGGGTCCGGCACTGAAGCTTTCTTT. Protein: CASSSTGSGTEAFF. Looking up the rest from reference TRBV7-2 and TRBJ1-1 gives the full variable domain: GAGVSQSPSNKVTEKGKDVELRCDPISGHTALYWYRQSLGQGLEFLIYFQGNSAPDKSGLPSDRFSAERTGGSVSTLTIQRTQQEDSAVYLCASSSTGSGTEAFFGQGTRLTVV.

The V call is TRBV29-1, the J call TRBJ2-1, with 9 bases aligning to TRBD1. There are 13 residues in the CDR3. Germline V CDR1 and CDR2: SQVTM, ANQGSEA. The V segment lost 6 bases and the J segment 8 bases; nucleotides outside the gene matches: 8. The CDR3 bases are TGCAGCGTGGGGACAGGGTCGATCGATGAGCAGTTCTTC. This gives the protein CSVGTGSIDEQFF.

The chain is built from TRBV6-5 and TRBJ1-2; D is unclear. The V end lost 5 bases, the J end lost 6 bases, and 7 bases lay between the germline ends. The germline gives CDR1 MNHEY, CDR2 SVGAGI. This CDR3 spans 11 amino acids. The CDR3, as DNA: TGTGCCAGCAGTAGAGGGCATGGCTACACCTTC. Its protein product is CASSRGHGYTF.

This chain links TRBV19 with TRBJ1-6; possibly TRBD1 for D (5 bases). Deletions cut 4 bases from V and 7 bases from J, with 5 bases between. Germline CDR1 reads LNHDA; CDR2 reads SQIVND (reference sequence). CDR3 length: 12 amino acids. CDR3 sequence (DNA): TGTGCCAGTAGTACAGGGAATTCACCCCTCCACTTT. Amino acid sequence: CASSTGNSPLHF.

The chain uses TRBV4-2 and TRBJ2-5; 7 bases align to TRBD2. The CDR3 length is 16 residues. The germline V gene encodes CDR1 LGHNA and CDR2 YNFKEQ. With 4 bases clipped from V and 5 bases from J, the junction kept 13 bases outside the gene matches. CDR3 nucleotides: TGTGCCAGCAGCCCTCGTGGGGGGGTAGGTCCGGAGACCCAGTACTTC. This codes for CASSPRGGVGPETQYF.

A single count supports this clone. A read error may account for a junction end that differs from germline. Written as DNA, the CDR3 is TGTGCCAGCAGTCAAGACTGGGCGGGACTAGCGGGGGGGCCCAGAGAGACCCAGTACTTC. Protein product: CASSQDWAGLAGGPRETQYF. The chain couples TRBV4-2 to TRBJ2-5, with TRBD2 matching 16 bases. The CDR3 sequence is 20 residues long. Germline V lookup: CDR1 LGHNA, CDR2 YNFKEQ.

The V gene is TRBV3-1 (or the pseudogene TRBV3-2), the J gene TRBJ2-5; a weak D match, TRBD2 (9 bases). Germline-derived CDR1 and CDR2 are LGHDT and YNNKEL (reference sequence). The CDR3 is 16 amino acids. V lost 5 bases and J lost 4, with 20 bases in between. CDR3 DNA sequence: TGTGCCAGCAGCGGGAGACAGGGGACTAGCTTAGAGACCCAGTACTTC. Its protein product is CASSGRQGTSLETQYF.

The rearrangement links TRBV30 to TRBJ2-3; D is possibly TRBD2 (6 bases). CDR3 length: 16 amino acids. V was trimmed by 1 base and J by 4 bases, leaving 18 bases between them. Germline V CDR1 and CDR2: GTSNPN, SVGIG (reference sequence). The CDR3 DNA follows: TGTGCCTGGAGTGCCCTATTGGGACTTGGGGCAGATACGCAGTATTTT. Its translation: CAWSALLGLGADTQYF.

This chain links TRBV7-2 with TRBJ1-6; D is unresolved. V dropped 5 bases and J dropped 8 bases, with 10 bases sitting between them. Per the germline V gene, CDR1 is SGHTA and CDR2 is FQGNSA. The CDR3 consists of 13 residues. CDR3 loop: CASSRLEDSPLHF. In nucleotides, the CDR3 is TGTGCCAGCAGCCGACTTGAGGATTCACCCCTCCACTTT.

The chain combines TRBV15 with TRBJ2-4, with D possibly matching TRBD2 (6 bases). Per the germline V gene, CDR1 is LNHNV and CDR2 is YYDKDF (reference sequence). The CDR3 consists of 14 residues. Deletions cut 1 base from V and 4 bases from J, with 8 bases between. This chain's CDR3 is CATSRVEGKNIQYF. CDR3 sequence (DNA): TGTGCCACCAGCAGAGTGGAGGGGAAAAACATTCAGTACTTC.

V and J are TRBV5-6 and TRBJ1-4, with D perhaps matching TRBD1 (6 bases). Trimming left V 4 bases short and J 1 base short, with 11 bases between. From germline, CDR1 is SGHDT and CDR2 YYEEEE. CDR3 length: 15 amino acids. CDR3 protein: CASSATGKTNEKLFF. The CDR3 region has the DNA TGTGCCAGCAGCGCCACAGGGAAAACTAATGAAAAACTGTTTTTT.

The chain is built from TRBV5-6 and TRBJ2-1; D is undetermined. The CDR3 runs 13 residues. V was clipped by 3 bases and J by 7 bases, with 11 bases between them. In germline, CDR1 is SGHDT, CDR2 YYEEEE. The CDR3 nucleotides read TGTGCCAGCAGCTCGGGTGTACAAAATGAGCAGTTCTTC. Its translation is CASSSGVQNEQFF.

In this sample, this clone turned up a few times. The chain couples TRBV28 to TRBJ1-5, with D possibly TRBD1 on 5 matching bases. This CDR3 is 15 amino acids long. Between the trimmed V and J ends, which lost 8 bases and 3 bases, there was a span of 17 bases. Germline loops: CDR1 MDHEN, CDR2 SYDVKM. DNA for the CDR3: TGTGCCAGCCAACCGCAGGGTAGACCCAATCAGCCCCAGCATTTT. Translating gives CASQPQGRPNQPQHF.

The chain combines TRBV2 with TRBJ2-7, with D possibly TRBD1 on 6 matching bases. CDR1 and CDR2 from the germline V gene are SNHLY and FYNNEI. This CDR3 spans 12 amino acids. V was trimmed by 5 bases and J by 4 bases, leaving 9 bases between them. The chain's CDR3 is CASSSDRYEQYF. Written as DNA, the CDR3 is TGTGCCAGCAGTTCGGACAGATACGAGCAGTACTTC.

The V gene is TRBV9, the J gene TRBJ1-2, with 7 positions matching TRBD1. Germline values: CDR1 SGDLS, CDR2 YYNGEE. CDR3 size: 14 residues. Trimming took 0 bases from V and 8 from J; bases not matched to a gene: 7. The chain's CDR3 is CASSVEEGAWGYTF. The CDR3 DNA is TGTGCCAGCAGCGTAGAGGAGGGGGCGTGGGGCTACACCTTC.

The CDR3 nucleotides are TGTGCCAGTACGAAGCGGGAGGGTCGGACTGAAGCTTTCTTT. Translation: CASTKREGRTEAFF. The chain has TRBV19 and TRBJ1-1; D uncertain. The CDR3 extends over 14 amino acids. The germline V gene has CDR1 LNHDA and CDR2 SQIVND (reference sequence). V was pared by 7 bases and J by 5 bases, with 17 bases between.

The V gene is TRBV19, the J gene TRBJ2-1; 8 nucleotides match TRBD1. V shed 10 bases, J shed 4 bases, and the junction held 3 bases outside the gene matches. Germline V gene lookup returns CDR1 LNHDA and CDR2 SQIVND (reference sequence). The CDR3 is 12 amino acids. The CDR3 DNA is TGTGCCACCGGACAGGGTTACAATGAGCAGTTCTTC. Residues: CATGQGYNEQFF.

The chain couples TRBV5-1 to TRBJ2-7, with 8 bases that match TRBD1. V lost 0 bases and J lost 3; bases outside the gene matches: 8. Per germline, CDR1 SGHRS and CDR2 YFSETQ. The CDR3 has 16 residues. CDR3 nucleotide sequence: TGCGCCAGCAGCTTGGATGGACAGGGAACAATCTACGAGCAGTACTTC. Residues: CASSLDGQGTIYEQYF.